This TCR beta chain was identified in a study of cytomegalovirus exposure and HLA in healthy donors. Whole-study findings and limits: An analysis done earlier found most TCR beta V segments productive about 87% or about 30% of the time. Rare TCR sequences dominated, though some public TCRs recurred in many donors. The study reported that TCR beta sequences accurately predicted HLA-A and HLA-B alleles in most subjects. When a later analysis was performed, an Asian-associated ancestry cluster reportedly had fewer N-insertions than the roughly 700-donor mean.

The CDR3 is 14 amino acids. From germline, CDR1 is KGHSH and CDR2 LQKENI. The ends lost 2 bases at V and 5 bases at J; junction bases unmatched: 1. This clone was counted a few times. No antigen is known for it. The PCR had 60 Vbeta and 13 Jbeta primers. The repertoire was sequenced with immunoSEQ multiplex PCR; TCRdb's copy has only in-frame clones and lacks some. The repertoire includes about 57,000 clones, around 70% of them detected once, and 7% to 10% sits in the top ten. This rearrangement joins TRBV18 to TRBJ2-2; 8 nucleotides agree with TRBD2. The sequence derives from a woman aged 45-65 years in good health and CMV-seronegative. The sample taken for sequencing was PBMCs. CDR3 protein: CASSPGTSTGELFF. CDR3 DNA sequence: TGTGCCAGCTCACCAGGGACTAGTACCGGGGAGCTGTTTTTT.